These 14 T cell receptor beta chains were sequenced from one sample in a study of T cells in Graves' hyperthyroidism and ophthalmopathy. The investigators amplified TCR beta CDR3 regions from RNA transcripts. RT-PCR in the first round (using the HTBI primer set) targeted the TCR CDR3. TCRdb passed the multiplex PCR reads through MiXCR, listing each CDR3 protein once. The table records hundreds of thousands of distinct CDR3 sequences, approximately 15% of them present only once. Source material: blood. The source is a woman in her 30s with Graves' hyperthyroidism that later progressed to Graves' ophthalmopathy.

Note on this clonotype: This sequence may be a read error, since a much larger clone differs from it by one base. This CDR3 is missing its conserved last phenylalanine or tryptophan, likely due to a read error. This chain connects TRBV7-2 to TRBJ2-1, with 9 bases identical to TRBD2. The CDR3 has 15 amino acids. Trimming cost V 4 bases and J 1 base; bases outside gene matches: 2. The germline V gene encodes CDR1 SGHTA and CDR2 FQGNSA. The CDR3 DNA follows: TGTGCCAGCAGCTGGACTAGCGTGTCCTACAATGAGCAGTTCTGC. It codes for CASSWTSVSYNEQFC.

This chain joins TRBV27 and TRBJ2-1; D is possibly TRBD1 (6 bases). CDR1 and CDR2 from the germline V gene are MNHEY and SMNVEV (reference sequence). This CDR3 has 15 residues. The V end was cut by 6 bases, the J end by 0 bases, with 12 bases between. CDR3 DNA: TGTGCCAGCAGCCCGGACAGAAACTCCTACAATGAGCAGTTCTTC. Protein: CASSPDRNSYNEQFF.

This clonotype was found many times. The CDR3 DNA reads as TGTGCCAGCAGTTTACAAAATTTCCCGGGGCCAACCTACACAGATACGCAGTATTTT. The encoded protein is CASSLQNFPGPTYTDTQYF. V is TRBV28 and J is TRBJ2-3; tentatively, D is TRBD1 or TRBD2 (5 bases each). The CDR3 runs to 19 residues. V lost 2 bases to trimming and J lost 2 bases, with 23 bases between them. CDR1 and CDR2 (germline): MDHEN, SYDVKM. The variable domain in full, with the rest retrieved from reference TRBV28 and TRBJ2-3, is DVKVTQSSRYLVKRTGEKVFLECVQDMDHENMFWYRQDPGLGLRLIYFSYDVKMKEKGDIPEGYSVSREKKERFSLILESASTNQTSMYLCASSLQNFPGPTYTDTQYFGPGTRLTVL.

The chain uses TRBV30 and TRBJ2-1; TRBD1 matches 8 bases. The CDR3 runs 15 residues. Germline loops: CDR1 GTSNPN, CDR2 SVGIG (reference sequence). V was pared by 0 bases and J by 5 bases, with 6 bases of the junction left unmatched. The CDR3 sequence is CAWSVLSGQDNEQFF. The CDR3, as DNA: TGTGCCTGGAGTGTACTGTCGGGACAGGACAATGAGCAGTTCTTC.

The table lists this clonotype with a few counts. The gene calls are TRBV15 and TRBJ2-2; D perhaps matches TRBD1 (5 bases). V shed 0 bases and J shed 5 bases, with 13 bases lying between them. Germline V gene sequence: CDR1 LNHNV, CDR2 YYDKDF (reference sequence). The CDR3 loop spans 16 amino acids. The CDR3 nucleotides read TGTGCCACCAGCAGAGAGATTTGGACAACGACCGGGGAGCTGTTTTTT. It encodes CATSREIWTTTGELFF.

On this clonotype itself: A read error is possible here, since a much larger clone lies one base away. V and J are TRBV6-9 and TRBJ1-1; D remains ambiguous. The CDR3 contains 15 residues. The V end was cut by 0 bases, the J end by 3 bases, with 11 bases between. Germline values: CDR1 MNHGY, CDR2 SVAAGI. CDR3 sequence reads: CASSYSGYRDTEAFF. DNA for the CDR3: TGTGCCAGCAGTTATTCAGGGTATCGGGACACTGAAGCTTTCTTT.

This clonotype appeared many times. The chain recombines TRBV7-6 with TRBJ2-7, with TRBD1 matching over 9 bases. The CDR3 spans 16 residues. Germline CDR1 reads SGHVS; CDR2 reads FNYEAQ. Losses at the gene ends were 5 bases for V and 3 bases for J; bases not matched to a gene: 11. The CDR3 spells CASSPSLTGGFYEQYF. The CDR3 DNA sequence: TGTGCCAGCAGCCCCAGCCTGACAGGGGGGTTCTACGAGCAGTACTTC.

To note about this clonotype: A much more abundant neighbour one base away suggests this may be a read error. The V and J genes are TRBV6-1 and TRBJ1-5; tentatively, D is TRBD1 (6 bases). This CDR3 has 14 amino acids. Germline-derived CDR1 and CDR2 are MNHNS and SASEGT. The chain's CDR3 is CASNEGGSSQPQHF. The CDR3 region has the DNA TGTGCCAGCAACGAGGGGGGAAGCAGTCAGCCCCAGCATTTT.

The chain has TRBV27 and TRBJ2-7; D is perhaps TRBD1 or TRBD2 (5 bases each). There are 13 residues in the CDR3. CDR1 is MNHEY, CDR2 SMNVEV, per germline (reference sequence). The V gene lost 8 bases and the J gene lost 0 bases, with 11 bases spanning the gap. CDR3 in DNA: TGTGCCAGCGGGGACCACCTCTCCTACGAGCAGTACTTC. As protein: CASGDHLSYEQYF.

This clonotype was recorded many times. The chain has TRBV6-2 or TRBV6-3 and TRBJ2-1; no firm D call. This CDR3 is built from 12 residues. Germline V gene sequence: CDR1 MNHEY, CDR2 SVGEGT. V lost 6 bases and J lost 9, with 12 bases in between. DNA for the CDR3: TGTGCCAGCAGCCCCCTTTCCAGTGAGCAGTTCTTC. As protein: CASSPLSSEQFF.

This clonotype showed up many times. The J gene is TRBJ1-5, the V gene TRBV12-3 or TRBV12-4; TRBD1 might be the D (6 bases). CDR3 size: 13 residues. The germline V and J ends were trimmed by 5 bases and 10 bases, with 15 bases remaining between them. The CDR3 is CASSPRAGGPQHF. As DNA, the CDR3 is TGTGCCAGCAGTCCGAGGGCGGGGGGCCCCCAGCATTTT.

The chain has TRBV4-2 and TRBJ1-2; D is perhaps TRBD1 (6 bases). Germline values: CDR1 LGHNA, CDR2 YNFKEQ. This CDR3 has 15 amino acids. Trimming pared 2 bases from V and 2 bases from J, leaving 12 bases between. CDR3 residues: CASSQNPGANYGYTF. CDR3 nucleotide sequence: TGTGCCAGCAGCCAAAATCCAGGGGCGAACTATGGCTACACCTTC.

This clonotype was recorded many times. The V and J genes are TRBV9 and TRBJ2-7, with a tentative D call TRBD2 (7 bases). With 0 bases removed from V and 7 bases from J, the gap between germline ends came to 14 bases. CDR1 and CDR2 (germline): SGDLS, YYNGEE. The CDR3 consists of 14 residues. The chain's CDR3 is CASSVVGGPEEQYF. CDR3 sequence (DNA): TGTGCCAGCAGCGTAGTCGGGGGGCCGGAAGAGCAGTACTTC.

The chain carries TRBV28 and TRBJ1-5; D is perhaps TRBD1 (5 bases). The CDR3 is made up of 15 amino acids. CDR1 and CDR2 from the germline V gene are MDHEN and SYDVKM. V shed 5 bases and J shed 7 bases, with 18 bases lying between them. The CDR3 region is CASSPPGQPGQPQHF. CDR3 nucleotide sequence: TGTGCCAGCAGTCCCCCGGGGCAGCCCGGGCAGCCCCAGCATTTT.